A single sample is the source of the 2 T cell receptor beta chains below, sequenced in a study of CD8+ T cells in alopecia areata. Indicated treatment: oral pan-JAK inhibitor, 5-10 mg twice daily. Reverse transcription of extracted RNA yielded cDNA, which provided the sequencing template. TCRdb's table, derived via immunoSEQ multiplex PCR, lists solely in-frame clones and lacks some. This table holds roughly 190,000 clones, 55% to 70% found once. This specimen consisted of CD4+ T cells sorted from blood, obtained at week 4, from a patient treated with tofacitinib. The receptors stem from a human donor with alopecia areata.

The chain recombines TRBV11-2 with TRBJ2-6; D is possibly TRBD1 or TRBD2 (5 bases each). Germline V gene data show CDR1 as SGHAT and CDR2 as FQNNGV. V was shortened by 1 base and J by 0 bases, with 16 bases between the two germline ends. The CDR3 spans 19 residues. The CDR3 coding sequence is TGTGCCAGCAGCTTAGCAGGGCTAGCTGGGAGCTCTGGGGCCAACGTCCTGACTTTC. It encodes CASSLAGLAGSSGANVLTF.

There are a few counts of this clone. This sequence joins TRBV18 and TRBJ1-5; maybe TRBD1 (5 bases). The germline V gene has CDR1 KGHSH and CDR2 LQKENI. Trimming stripped 8 bases from V and 8 bases from J, with 13 bases between. This CDR3 region has 12 residues. CDR3 coding DNA: TGTGCCAGCGCCGGGACTTTGGAGCCCCAGCATTTT. Its translation: CASAGTLEPQHF.